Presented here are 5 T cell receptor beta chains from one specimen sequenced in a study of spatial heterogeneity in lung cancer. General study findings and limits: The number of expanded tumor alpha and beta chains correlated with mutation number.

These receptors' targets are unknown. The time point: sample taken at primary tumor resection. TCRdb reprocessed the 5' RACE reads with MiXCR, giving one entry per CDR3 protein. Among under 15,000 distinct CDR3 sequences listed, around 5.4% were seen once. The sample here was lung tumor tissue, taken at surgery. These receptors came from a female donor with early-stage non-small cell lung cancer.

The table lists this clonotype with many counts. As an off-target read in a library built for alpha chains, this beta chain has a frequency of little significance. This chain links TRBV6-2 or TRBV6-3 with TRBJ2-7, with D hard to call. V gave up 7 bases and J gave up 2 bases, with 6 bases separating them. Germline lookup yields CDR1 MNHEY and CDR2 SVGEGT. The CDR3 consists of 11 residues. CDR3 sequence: CASKTAYEQYF. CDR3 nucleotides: TGTGCCAGCAAAACAGCCTACGAGCAGTACTTC.

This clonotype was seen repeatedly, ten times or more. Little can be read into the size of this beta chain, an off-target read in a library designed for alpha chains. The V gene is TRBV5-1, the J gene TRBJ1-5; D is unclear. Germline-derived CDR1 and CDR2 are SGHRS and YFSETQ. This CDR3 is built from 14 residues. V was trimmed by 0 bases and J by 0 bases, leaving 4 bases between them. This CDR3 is CASSLDDSNQPQHF. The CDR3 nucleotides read TGCGCCAGCAGCTTGGACGATAGCAATCAGCCCCAGCATTTT.

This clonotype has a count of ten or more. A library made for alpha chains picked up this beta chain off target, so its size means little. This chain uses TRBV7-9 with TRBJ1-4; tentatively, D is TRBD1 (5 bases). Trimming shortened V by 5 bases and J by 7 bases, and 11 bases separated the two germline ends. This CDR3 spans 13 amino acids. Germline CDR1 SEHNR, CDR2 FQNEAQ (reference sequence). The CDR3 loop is CASSPGLSEKLFF. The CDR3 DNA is TGTGCCAGCAGCCCAGGGTTGAGTGAAAAACTGTTTTTT.

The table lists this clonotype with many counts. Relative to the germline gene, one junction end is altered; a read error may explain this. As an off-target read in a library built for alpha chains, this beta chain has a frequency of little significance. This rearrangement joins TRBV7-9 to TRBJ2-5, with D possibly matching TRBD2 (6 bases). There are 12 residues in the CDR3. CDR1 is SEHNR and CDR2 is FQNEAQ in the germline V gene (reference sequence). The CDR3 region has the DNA TGTGCCAGCAGCTTAGTAGGAGGGACCCAGTATTTC. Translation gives CASSLVGGTQYF.

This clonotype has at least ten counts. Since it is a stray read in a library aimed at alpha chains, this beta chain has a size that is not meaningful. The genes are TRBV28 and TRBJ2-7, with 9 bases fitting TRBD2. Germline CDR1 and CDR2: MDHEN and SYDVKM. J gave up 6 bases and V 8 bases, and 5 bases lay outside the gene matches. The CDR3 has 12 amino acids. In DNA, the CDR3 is TGTGCCAGCGCGGGGGGGTTTTTCGAGCAGTACTTC. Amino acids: CASAGGFFEQYF.